Following are 11 T cell receptor beta chains from one sample sequenced in a study of response to subunit inactivated influenza vaccine. From the RT-PCR reads, TCRdb called clonotypes with MiXCR, one entry per CDR3 protein. The sample holds 180,000 or so distinct CDR3 sequences, about 12% seen once. Separately, the same data were catalogued under a study of T cells expressing NK-cell markers. That work adds: UMI-tagged 5'RACE template switching yielded the TCR beta cDNA.

The source material was CD8+ T cells sorted from PBMCs, sampled 12 days after vaccination. These receptors came from a man aged 45-65 years who received an inactivated influenza vaccine.

This sequence joins TRBV9 and TRBJ2-7; the D gene could be TRBD1 or TRBD2 (6 bases each). Germline-derived CDR1 and CDR2 are SGDLS and YYNGEE. Between the trimmed V and J ends, which lost 1 base and 0 bases, there was a span of 11 bases. The CDR3 spans 15 residues. CDR3 region: CASSVSGAPSYEQYF. In DNA form, the CDR3 reads TGTGCCAGCAGCGTATCGGGGGCTCCCTCCTACGAGCAGTACTTC.

This CDR3 reads CASSDGESRGQPQHF. For the CDR3, the DNA is TGTGCCAGCAGTGACGGAGAATCGAGGGGTCAGCCCCAGCATTTT. J is TRBJ1-5 and V is TRBV2; D might be TRBD1 (5 bases). The germline V gene has CDR1 SNHLY and CDR2 FYNNEI. V was trimmed by 3 bases and J by 6 bases, leaving 15 bases between them. The CDR3 has 15 amino acids. The full variable domain, rest sourced from reference TRBV2 and TRBJ1-5, is EPEVTQTPSHQVTQMGQEVILRCVPISNHLYFYWYRQILGQKVEFLVSFYNNEISEKSEIFDDQFSVERPDGSNFTLKIRSTKLEDSAMYFCASSDGESRGQPQHFGDGTRLSIL.

This clonotype was counted at least ten times. CDR3 in DNA: TGTGCCAGCAGTAACCCTAGCGGGAACTCCTACAATGAGCAGTTCTTC. This encodes CASSNPSGNSYNEQFF. The chain recombines TRBV28 with TRBJ2-1; 9 bases fit TRBD2. The CDR3 runs to 16 residues. The V and J ends lost 5 bases and 0 bases, in that order; junction bases with no gene match: 5. Germline assignment: CDR1 MDHEN and CDR2 SYDVKM.

This clonotype came up a few times. The genes are TRBV29-1 and TRBJ2-1; 11 bases are shared with TRBD1. Germline V lookup: CDR1 SQVTM, CDR2 ANQGSEA. V shed 7 bases, J shed 5 bases, and the junction held 7 bases outside the gene matches. The CDR3 has 14 residues. In nucleotides, the CDR3 is TGCAGCGCTCACCGGGACAGGGGGAACAATGAGCAGTTCTTC. Protein sequence: CSAHRDRGNNEQFF.

This clonotype was seen only a few times. The chain employs TRBV2 and TRBJ2-1; 8 positions agree with TRBD2. The CDR3 is 14 amino acids. CDR1 and CDR2 from the germline V gene are SNHLY and FYNNEI. The J segment lost 1 base and the V segment lost 8 bases, leaving 4 bases of the junction unmatched. In DNA, the CDR3 is TGTGCCAGCGGCAGCGGGAGTTCCTACAATGAGCAGTTCTTC. The encoded protein is CASGSGSSYNEQFF.

V and J are TRBV6-2 or TRBV6-3 and TRBJ2-5; D remains ambiguous. Trimming took 6 bases from V and 5 from J, leaving 19 bases between them. Germline V gene lookup returns CDR1 MNHEY and CDR2 SVGEGT. The CDR3 totals 15 residues. The CDR3 loop is CASSFSLGVLETQYF. The CDR3 DNA follows: TGTGCCAGCAGCTTTTCCCTTGGGGTTTTGGAGACCCAGTACTTC.

This clonotype showed up just a few times. The J gene is TRBJ1-2, the V gene TRBV20-1; 7 positions match TRBD1. This CDR3 region has 17 residues. Germline V gives CDR1 DFQATT, CDR2 SNEGSKA (reference sequence). The V segment lost 0 bases and the J segment 6 bases; nucleotides outside the gene matches: 16. CDR3 sequence: CSARDREGAPRLHGYTF. For the CDR3, the DNA is TGCAGTGCTAGAGATCGGGAGGGGGCGCCCCGATTGCATGGCTACACCTTC.

This clonotype was seen a handful of times. The gene calls are TRBV4-3 and TRBJ2-7; 12 bases agree with TRBD2. This CDR3 is 18 amino acids long. From germline, CDR1 is LGHNA and CDR2 YSLEER. Losses at the gene ends were 1 base for V and 0 bases for J; bases not matched to a gene: 7. CDR3 loop: CASSQGASGGVTSYEQYF. CDR3 nucleotides: TGCGCCAGCAGCCAAGGAGCTAGCGGGGGGGTTACCTCCTACGAGCAGTACTTC.

This clonotype was found a few times. V usage is TRBV2 and J usage is TRBJ2-7, with D uncertain. The CDR3 runs 14 residues. V shed 7 bases and J shed 1 base, with 14 bases lying between them. CDR1 and CDR2 (germline): SNHLY, FYNNEI. Here the CDR3 reads CASKTQGGSYEQYF. Written as DNA, the CDR3 is TGTGCCAGCAAAACCCAAGGTGGTTCCTACGAGCAGTACTTC.

At least ten counts were recorded for this clonotype. The rearrangement links TRBV5-1 to TRBJ1-1, with unresolved D. Trimming removed 0 bases at V and 1 base at J, with 7 bases between. The germline CDR1 and CDR2 sequences are SGHRS and YFSETQ. The CDR3 is made up of 14 amino acids. The CDR3 nucleotides are TGCGCCAGCAGCTTGGTCGGGTGGAACACTGAAGCTTTCTTT. Translating gives CASSLVGWNTEAFF.

The sample holds a few counts of this clonotype. This chain uses TRBV12-3 or TRBV12-4 with TRBJ2-7, with 9 bases matching TRBD2. The CDR3 spans 14 residues. With 3 bases clipped from V and 6 bases from J, the junction kept 6 bases outside the gene matches. The CDR3 region has the DNA TGTGCCAGCAGTTTGATATTAGCGGGAGCCGAGCAGTACTTC. Translated, it gives CASSLILAGAEQYF.